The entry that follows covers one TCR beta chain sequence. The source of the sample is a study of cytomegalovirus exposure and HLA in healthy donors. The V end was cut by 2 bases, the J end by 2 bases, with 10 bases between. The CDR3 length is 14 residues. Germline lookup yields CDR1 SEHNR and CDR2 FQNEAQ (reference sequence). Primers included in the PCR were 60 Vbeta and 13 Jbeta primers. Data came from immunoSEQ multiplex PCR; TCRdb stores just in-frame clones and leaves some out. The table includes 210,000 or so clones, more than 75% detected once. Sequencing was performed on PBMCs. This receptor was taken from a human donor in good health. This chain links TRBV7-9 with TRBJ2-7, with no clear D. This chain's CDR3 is CASSLLGDTYEQYF. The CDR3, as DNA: TGTGCCAGCAGCTTATTGGGCGATACCTACGAGCAGTACTTC.